This TCR beta chain is drawn from a study of blood T cell dynamics during melanoma immunotherapy. For the study at large: First-line therapy was either pembrolizumab or nivolumab with ipilimumab for metastatic melanoma.

Each sorted CD8+ T cell subset had its entire DNA loaded. Measured with immunoSEQ multiplex PCR; TCRdb has only the in-frame clones, and not every one. The sample has about 3,600 clones; 97% are singletons. The V end was cut by 5 bases, the J end by 0 bases, with 18 bases between. The length of the CDR3 is 17 residues. The germline gives CDR1 KGHSH, CDR2 LQKENI. Noted time point: pre-treatment baseline. Broader study findings: Immune-effector CD8+ cells best matched cell-free DNA CDR3 sequences and were most clonal.

As concerns this clone: Its antigen is not identified.

The receptor comes from a human donor with melanoma. Sequences were derived from effector memory CD8+ T cells from blood, sampled from a patient treated with checkpoint blockade. V and J are TRBV18 and TRBJ2-3; the D is unclear. The CDR3 region is CASSSQTDPLSTDTQYF. The CDR3 nucleotides are TGTGCCAGCTCATCCCAGACTGATCCCCTTAGCACAGATACGCAGTATTTT.